These T cell receptor beta chains were read from a single sample in a study of T cell repertoires in cytomegalovirus infection. TCRdb reprocessed the reads with MiXCR, giving one entry per CDR3 protein. The sample consists of around 530,000 distinct CDR3 sequences, approximately 15% of them appearing once. Sequences were obtained from CD8+ T cells from PBMCs. All receptors come from a human donor in good health (CMV status not recorded). Some clones in this sample may be carry-over from other donors' samples. Each CDR3 is given with its conserved first and last residue. Fields, in order: clone size, D gene, V gene, J gene, CDR3 protein, CDR3 DNA. D genes are given only for firm matches. Rows may omit the clone size; those that give it use once, few, many or a size class.

NA	TRBD1	TRBV5-4	TRBJ1-2	CASSLVGGLIYGYTF	TGTGCCAGCAGTTTGGTAGGGGGCCTAATTTATGGCTACACCTTC
NA	TRBD2	TRBV27	TRBJ2-1	CASSMGLAGGGAYNEQFF	TGTGCCAGCTCAATGGGACTAGCGGGGGGTGGCGCCTACAATGAGCAGTTCTTC
many	NA	TRBV12-3/TRBV12-4	TRBJ1-1	CASSWTRDNTEAFF	TGTGCCAGCAGTTGGACCCGGGATAACACTGAAGCTTTCTTT
NA	NA	TRBV5-1	TRBJ1-1	CASSVRASDMNTEAFF	TGCGCCAGCAGCGTCCGGGCCTCGGATATGAACACTGAAGCTTTCTTT
many	TRBD1	TRBV27	TRBJ1-5	CASSLSQGGPQHF	TGTGCCAGCAGTTTATCTCAGGGGGGACCCCAGCATTTT
NA	NA	TRBV19	TRBJ1-1	CASSIEGGDEAFF	TGTGCCAGTAGTATAGAGGGCGGTGATGAAGCTTTCTTT
few	TRBD2	TRBV19	TRBJ2-1	CASSIVSGAYNEQFF	TGTGCCAGTAGTATAGTCAGCGGGGCATACAATGAGCAGTTCTTC
many	NA	TRBV7-9	TRBJ2-7	CASSPWGQGAYEQYF	TGTGCCAGCAGCCCATGGGGGCAAGGAGCCTACGAGCAGTACTTC
NA	NA	TRBV30	TRBJ1-4	CAGDDGLGEKLFF	TGTGCCGGAGATGACGGGCTGGGAGAAAAACTGTTTTTT
NA	TRBD2	TRBV10-1	TRBJ2-3	CASSEYLGPSGSTDTQYF	TGCGCCAGCAGTGAGTATCTTGGTCCTAGCGGGAGCACAGATACGCAGTATTTT
NA	TRBD2	TRBV20-1	TRBJ2-1	CSARDVGLAGGSYNEQFF	TGCAGTGCTAGAGATGTGGGACTAGCGGGAGGGTCCTACAATGAGCAGTTCTTC
many	NA	TRBV12-3/TRBV12-4	TRBJ2-2	CASISGIMNTGELFF	TGTGCCAGCATTTCCGGGATTATGAACACCGGGGAGCTGTTTTTT
NA	NA	TRBV3-1	TRBJ2-7	CASSQRDISLTGLNEQYF	TGTGCCAGCAGCCAGAGGGATATAAGTCTAACAGGGCTCAACGAGCAGTACTTC
few	NA	TRBV7-9	TRBJ1-2	CASSSLIATDTRGYTF	TGTGCCAGCAGCTCCCTAATTGCGACTGATACCCGGGGCTACACCTTC
once	TRBD1	TRBV27	TRBJ1-2	CASSGRDSYQDSGYTF	TGTGCCAGCAGTGGCAGGGACAGTTACCAGGATAGTGGCTACACCTTC
NA	NA	TRBV28	TRBJ1-5	CASSLLDNQPQHF	TGTGCCAGCAGTTTATTGGACAATCAGCCCCAGCATTTT